A selection of T cell receptor beta chains follows, all from one sample in a study of PD-L1 blockade in urothelial cancer. Sequencing used immunoSEQ multiplex PCR; TCRdb keeps in-frame clones, though not all of them. The sample gives some 110,000 clones, 75% to 95% of which show up once; 3% to 4% is in the top ten. Source: PBMCs, taken around atezolizumab (anti-PD-L1) treatment. Receptors were obtained from a man in his sixties with urothelial cancer. The CDR3 runs from the conserved cysteine through the conserved F or W. D genes are given only for firm matches. Size is omitted from some rows. Given values are once, few, many or a class for expanded clones.

TRBD1 once TRBJ2-3 TRBV5-4 TGTGCCAGCAGCCCCGGGGGACAGGGGGCAAGAGATACGCAGTATTTT CASSPGGQGARDTQYF
TRBD1 few TRBJ1-5 TRBV5-1 TGCGCCAGCAGCCCAGCGGGACAGGGCAATCAGCCCCAGCATTTT CASSPAGQGNQPQHF
. . TRBJ2-5 TRBV11-2 TGTGCCAGCAGCTTAGCCCTGGCTAGTAGTGTGGAGACCCAGTACTTC CASSLALASSVETQYF
TRBD2 . TRBJ2-7 TRBV5-6 TGTGCCAGCACATCTGGAGCGGGAGGGCACTACGAGCAGTACTTC CASTSGAGGHYEQYF
. few TRBJ1-2 TRBV6-4 TGTGCCAGCAGTGACGAGGGCTATGGCTACACCTTC CASSDEGYGYTF
. . TRBJ2-7 TRBV28 TGTGCCAGCAGTAGAGCCGGGACACTCTCCGAGCAGTACTTC CASSRAGTLSEQYF
TRBD1 . TRBJ1-5 TRBV19 TGTGCCAGTAGTACCTTCGACAGGGTACATCAGCCCCAGCATTTT CASSTFDRVHQPQHF
TRBD2 . TRBJ2-5 TRBV5-6 TGTGCCAGCAGCGAGACTAGCGGGGGCCAAGAGACCCAGTACTTC CASSETSGGQETQYF
TRBD2 . TRBJ2-7 TRBV5-1 TGCGCCAGCAGCCGGACAGCGGGGGCTTACGACGAGCAGTACTTC CASSRTAGAYDEQYF
TRBD2 . TRBJ2-1 TRBV5-6 TGTGCCAGCAGTTTGAAACTAGCGGCCTACAATGAGCAGTTCTTC CASSLKLAAYNEQFF
TRBD1 once TRBJ2-7 TRBV7-2 TGTGCCAGCAGCTTCCGGACAGGGTTGCGCTACGAGCAGTACTTC CASSFRTGLRYEQYF
TRBD2 . TRBJ2-3 TRBV5-1 TGCGCCAGCAGCTTGCTAGCGGGGACCCCTAGCACAGATACGCAGTATTTT CASSLLAGTPSTDTQYF
TRBD1 . TRBJ1-4 TRBV7-9 TGTGCCAGCAGTCGTGTCCCGGGACAGGGTTCTAATGAAAAACTGTTTTTT CASSRVPGQGSNEKLFF
TRBD1 . TRBJ1-3 TRBV10-3 TGTGCCATCAGTGTGCAGGGGGCGACCCTTGGAAACACCATATATTTT CAISVQGATLGNTIYF
. . TRBJ2-1 TRBV6-5 TGTGCCAGCATGGCCTCCCGGGGGGCGCAGTTCTTC CASMASRGAQFF
TRBD2 . TRBJ2-5 TRBV7-9 TGTGCCAGCAGCCTTGGGAGGGTCGGTGAGACCCAGTACTTC CASSLGRVGETQYF
. . TRBJ2-3 TRBV28 TGTGCCAGCAGAGGGGACTCTTACCCGGGCACAGATACGCAGTATTTT CASRGDSYPGTDTQYF
. few TRBJ2-2 TRBV2 TGTGCCAGCAGTGAAGATACAGTCACCGGGGAGCTGTTTTTT CASSEDTVTGELFF
. . TRBJ1-2 TRBV7-8 TGTGCTACCGGACAGACCGTATATGGCTACACCTTC CATGQTVYGYTF
TRBD2 . TRBJ2-5 TRBV7-2 TGTGCCAGCAGCTTAGTACTAGCGGGGAAGAGGCCGGAGACCCAGTACTTC CASSLVLAGKRPETQYF